This TCR beta chain is drawn from a study of PD-L1 blockade in urothelial cancer. Across the whole study: Samples came from 3 weeks, at the second dose, and 6 weeks into treatment.

The count of this clone is one. The number of samples from each patient was between 1 and 8, taken pretreatment and on-treatment. TCR analog templates of synthetic origin were spiked into each PCR. The method was immunoSEQ multiplex PCR; TCRdb's version includes in-frame clones alone and lacks a portion of them. Of 20,000 to 25,000 clones listed, 70% to 90% are singletons. The V and J ends lost 5 bases and 6 bases, in that order; junction bases with no gene match: 7. The CDR3 is 13 residues long. Per the germline V gene, CDR1 is WNHNN and CDR2 is SYGVQD (reference sequence). The chain carries TRBV10-1 and TRBJ2-7; 7 bases agree with TRBD1. The receptor was derived from a man in his forties or fifties with urothelial cancer. This material consisted of PBMCs, taken around atezolizumab (anti-PD-L1) treatment. CDR3: CASSPTGRREQYF. The CDR3 DNA reads TGCGCCAGCAGTCCGACAGGGCGTCGCGAGCAGTACTTC.